This section outlines one T cell receptor (beta chain) sequence together with its context. The CDR3 covers 15 residues. V was trimmed by 6 bases and J by 0 bases, leaving 11 bases between them. The record originates from a study of regulatory T cells in long-lasting Graves disease. Study-level information: Newly diagnosed Graves' patients took antithyroid drugs under 3 months.

Through Arm-PCR of CDR3 regions and iRepertoire HTBI primers, TCR beta libraries were built. TCRdb re-called the multiplex PCR reads with MiXCR, one entry per CDR3 protein. The sample lists about 450,000 distinct CDR3 sequences; roughly 17% were seen once. Sample time point: newly diagnosed GD, antithyroid drugs for less than 3 months. PBMC-extracted RNA yielded the TCR library. The sample was also linked to a second study, of T cells in Graves' hyperthyroidism and ophthalmopathy. As reported in that work: Exclusion criteria comprised uncontrolled infection, other autoimmune disease, pregnancy or lactation. Clinicians diagnosed patients from clinical symptoms, serum thyroxine and TRAb, thyroid ultrasound and orbital computed tomography. A 13 V-J model separated ophthalmopathy from stable hyperthyroidism.

This specimen was peripheral blood mononuclear cells (PBMCs), taken at new diagnosis, from a patient treated with antithyroid drugs. This receptor was obtained from a woman aged 25-40 years with Graves disease. This chain connects TRBV12-3 or TRBV12-4 to TRBJ1-4; no clear D. CDR3 in amino acids: CASSHTDATNEKLFF. For the CDR3, the DNA is TGTGCCAGCAGCCACACAGATGCAACTAATGAAAAACTGTTTTTT.